This TCR beta chain was documented in a study of blood T cell repertoires in COVID-19. For the study at large: PBMCs, B-cell-depleted T cells, or T cells were the source of the cDNA or gDNA that made up the material.

Sequenced by immunoSEQ multiplex PCR; TCRdb stores in-frame clones only, minus some. The table records 150,000 to 200,000 clones, around 74% of them present only once. The Seattle patients, enrolled during active infection, were followed longitudinally. The receptor comes from an older woman with COVID-19, enrolled during active disease. The specimen was peripheral blood.

CDR3 in DNA: TGTGCCAGCAGTCCATCCAGGGGCTTGTCCAATGAGCAGTTCTTC. It yields the protein CASSPSRGLSNEQFF. The chain uses TRBV2 and TRBJ2-1, with a possible D match to TRBD1 (6 bases). V was shortened by 5 bases and J by 6 bases, with 17 bases between the two germline ends. CDR1 is SNHLY and CDR2 is FYNNEI in the germline V gene. The CDR3 extends over 15 amino acids.